This T cell receptor (beta chain) was recorded in a study of human T cells and chemical hapten exposure. This clonotype appeared a few times. Time point defined: pre-sensitization, week 0. Regarding treatment: therapeutic diphenylcyclopropenone sensitization with weekly scalp DPC. Sample donors consisted of patients with alopecia, aged 18 to 70 years, who were suitable for DPC. V was trimmed by 7 bases and J by 4 bases, leaving 16 bases between them. Germline-derived CDR1 and CDR2 are ENHRY and SYGVKD. The CDR3 is 14 residues long. TCRdb reanalysed the RACE reads using MiXCR and keeps one entry per CDR3 protein. The sample shows about 110,000 distinct CDR3 sequences, 12% of them seen only once.

The specimen comprised whole blood, sampled in connection with sensitization to the hapten diphenylcyclopropenone (DPC). The chain carries TRBV10-3 and TRBJ1-2; D uncertain. The origin of this receptor is a woman aged 50 to 60 with alopecia areata. Some clones in this sample may be carry-over from other donors' samples. Here the CDR3 DNA reads TGTGCCATCACAAATGGACCGTCTTCCTATGGCTACACCTTC. Its translation is CAITNGPSSYGYTF.